This TCR beta chain came from a study of blood T cell repertoires in COVID-19 (dated by TCRdb to about 2020). General notes on the study: Samples covering the acute and convalescent phases of COVID-19 were provided by collaborators in the United States, Italy and Spain. The prospective study material was composed of cDNA or gDNA derived from T cells, B-cell-depleted T cells, or PBMCs. Subjects who had been exposed to COVID-19, were actively infected with it, or had recovered from it provided the deeply sampled blood TCRbeta repertoires that made up the dataset. The repertoires were made available in a free public database intended to serve as a resource for research on the immune response to SARS-CoV-2. Samples were obtained from the ongoing ImmuneRACE study (first 160 participants) and from over 1,000 subjects provided by 6 global collaborators. Sample metadata almost always included a de-identified subject ID, COVID-19 status, age in years and sex. Where HLA class I and class II types were available, the types were taken from metadata supplied by the sample provider, not from assay-based typing.

CDR1 and CDR2 are read off the germline V gene as SGHTA and FQGNSA. V and J are truncated by 1 base and 2 bases respectively, leaving an intervening sequence of 15 bases. Inclusive of the bounding cysteine and phenylalanine, the CDR3 is 17 residues long. Only the CDR3 portion is preserved as DNA: 51 bases, with reading frame beginning at the first base. The immunoSEQ Assay, a bias-controlled multiplex PCR, was used to amplify TCRbeta CDR3 regions from genomic DNA. Per the source publication's procedure: The number of nucleated cells in each sample was estimated from the amplification of reference gene primers within the assay. To quantify the absolute abundance of each unique TCRbeta CDR3 rearrangement, sequence reads were collapsed and filtered. For each sample, productive Simpson clonality was calculated by taking the square root of Simpson's diversity index across productive rearrangements. As stored in TCRdb, this immuneACCESS dataset retains in-frame rearrangements with V and J assigned. A fraction of the clones does not appear; measured against another copy, unresolved V genes explain less than half of the discrepancy, and the remainder lacks a known reason. V and J calls and clone size are as listed in that table; D and trimming were resolved from the DNA. Present in this sample are 220,000 or so clones, roughly 83% of which were seen just once. The top ten hold around 1.9% of the sample.

The paper as a whole reports these results and caveats: The quantity of clinical and demographic metadata differed by source and by participant and was supplied without curation.

A remark on this clone: The antigen it binds to is not known. The input lacks base qualities; no much larger clone sits a single base away.

Participants in the prospective study were aged 18 to 89 years, lived in 20 to 25 United States geographic areas, and enrolled through a virtual design. Cohort assignment in the prospective study relied on participant-reported clinical history from a screening survey and a study questionnaire. For ImmuneRACE Cohort 3, a participant was defined as recovered based on two consecutive negative NP/OP PCR tests, clearance by a healthcare professional, or resolution of symptoms. In the prospective study, mobile phlebotomists collected whole blood, serum and a nasopharyngeal or oropharyngeal swab from each participant. Over a roughly 2-month period, participants in the prospective study had the option of providing additional blood draws and questionnaires. Before DNA extraction, blood samples from the prospective study were shipped at room temperature or frozen.

The V and J genes are TRBV7-2 and TRBJ1-5, with the D gene not confidently named. The sequenced sample consisted of PBMCs or T cells enriched from blood (not recorded which). This receptor was obtained from a woman between 45 and 65 years old who had recovered from COVID-19. The nucleotides are TGTGCCAGCAGCTTAGTCGGGGTTTTCGGTGGCAATCAGCCCCAGCATTTT. Its protein product is CASSLVGVFGGNQPQHF.